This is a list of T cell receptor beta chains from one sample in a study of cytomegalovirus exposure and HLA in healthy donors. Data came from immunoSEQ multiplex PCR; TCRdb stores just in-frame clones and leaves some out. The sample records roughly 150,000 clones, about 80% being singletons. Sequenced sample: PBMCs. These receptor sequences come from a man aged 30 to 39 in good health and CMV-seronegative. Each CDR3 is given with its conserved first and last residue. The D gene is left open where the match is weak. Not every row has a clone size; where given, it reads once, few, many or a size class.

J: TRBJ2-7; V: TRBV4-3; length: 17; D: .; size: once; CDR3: CASSQAFAGTSSYEQYF; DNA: TGCGCCAGCAGCCAAGCCTTCGCGGGTACAAGCTCCTACGAGCAGTACTTC
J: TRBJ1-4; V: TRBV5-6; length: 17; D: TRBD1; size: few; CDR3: CASSKYRAGGEGEKLFF; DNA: TGTGCCAGCAGCAAGTACCGAGCAGGGGGCGAGGGTGAAAAACTGTTTTTT
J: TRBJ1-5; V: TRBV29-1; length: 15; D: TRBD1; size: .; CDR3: CSAVTGGNSNQPQHF; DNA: TGCAGCGCCGTGACAGGGGGCAATAGCAATCAGCCCCAGCATTTT
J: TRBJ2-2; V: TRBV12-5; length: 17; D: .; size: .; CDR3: CASGLGNKEGNTGELFF; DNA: TGTGCTAGTGGTTTGGGGAATAAAGAGGGAAACACCGGGGAGCTGTTTTTT
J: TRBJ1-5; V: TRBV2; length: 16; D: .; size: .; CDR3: CASRPGGGFGNQPQHF; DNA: TGTGCCAGCAGGCCGGGGGGGGGATTTGGCAATCAGCCCCAGCATTTT
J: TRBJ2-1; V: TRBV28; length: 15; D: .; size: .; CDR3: CASSLGQGQMNEQFF; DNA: TGTGCCAGCAGTTTGGGGCAGGGGCAAATGAATGAGCAGTTCTTC
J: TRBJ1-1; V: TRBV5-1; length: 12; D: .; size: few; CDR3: CASSFDIGLAFF; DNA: TGCGCCAGCAGCTTTGATATCGGGTTAGCTTTCTTT
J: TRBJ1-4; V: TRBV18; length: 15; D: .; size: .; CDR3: CASSPRGGDNEKLFF; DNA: TGTGCCAGCTCTCCAAGGGGAGGCGATAATGAAAAACTGTTTTTT
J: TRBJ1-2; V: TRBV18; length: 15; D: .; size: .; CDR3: CASSPPQVGLVGYTF; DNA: TGTGCCAGCTCACCACCGCAGGTGGGGCTTGTTGGCTACACCTTC
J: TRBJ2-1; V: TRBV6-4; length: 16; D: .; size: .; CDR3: CASSGDEGVSYNEQFF; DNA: TGTGCCAGCAGTGGCGATGAAGGGGTCTCCTACAATGAGCAGTTCTTC
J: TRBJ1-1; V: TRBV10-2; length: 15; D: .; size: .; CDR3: CASSESRGLATEAFF; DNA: TGCGCCAGCAGTGAGTCGCGGGGGCTAGCCACTGAAGCTTTCTTT
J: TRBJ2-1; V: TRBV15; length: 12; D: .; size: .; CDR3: CATRTAYNEQFF; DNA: TGTGCCACCCGGACAGCTTACAATGAGCAGTTCTTC
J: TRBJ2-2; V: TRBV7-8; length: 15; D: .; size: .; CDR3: CASSSGLAITGELFF; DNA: TGTGCCAGCAGCTCGGGGCTAGCGATAACCGGGGAGCTGTTTTTT
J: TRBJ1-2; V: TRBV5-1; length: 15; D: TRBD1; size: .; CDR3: CASSLGSRDRDGYTF; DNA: TGCGCCAGCAGCTTAGGTTCCCGGGACAGAGATGGCTACACCTTC
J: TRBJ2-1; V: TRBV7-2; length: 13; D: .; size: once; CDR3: CASSLVRGNEQFF; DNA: TGTGCCAGCAGCTTAGTTCGCGGGAATGAGCAGTTCTTC
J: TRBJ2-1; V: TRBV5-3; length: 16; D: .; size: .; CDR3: CARRRSREYAYNEQFF; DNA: TGTGCCAGAAGGCGGTCGAGGGAGTACGCCTACAATGAGCAGTTCTTC
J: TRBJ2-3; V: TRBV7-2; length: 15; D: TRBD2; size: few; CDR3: CASSSRTSGTDTQYF; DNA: TGTGCCAGCAGCTCCAGGACTAGCGGGACAGATACGCAGTATTTT
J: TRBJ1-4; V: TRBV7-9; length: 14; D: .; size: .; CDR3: CASSFSGISEKLFF; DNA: TGTGCCAGCAGCTTTTCAGGGATTAGTGAAAAACTGTTTTTT
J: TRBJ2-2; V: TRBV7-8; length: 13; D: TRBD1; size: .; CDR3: CASSATGAGELFF; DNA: TGTGCCAGCAGCGCAACAGGGGCCGGGGAGCTGTTTTTT
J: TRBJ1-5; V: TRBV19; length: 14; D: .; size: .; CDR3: CASSIGAGGRPQHF; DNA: TGTGCCAGTAGTATAGGGGCCGGTGGAAGGCCCCAGCATTTT
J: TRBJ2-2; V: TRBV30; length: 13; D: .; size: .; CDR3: CAWSVSGAGELFF; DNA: TGTGCCTGGAGTGTCTCAGGGGCCGGGGAGCTGTTTTTT
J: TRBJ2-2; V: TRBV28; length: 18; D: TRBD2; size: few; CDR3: CASSYEGLAGEGTGELFF; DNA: TGTGCCAGCAGTTACGAGGGACTAGCGGGAGAGGGCACCGGGGAGCTGTTTTTT
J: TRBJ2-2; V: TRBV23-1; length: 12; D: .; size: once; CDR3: CASSTGTGELFF; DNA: TGCGCCAGCAGCACAGGGACCGGGGAGCTGTTTTTT
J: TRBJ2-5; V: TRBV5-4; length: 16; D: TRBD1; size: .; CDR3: CASSSSRGQAQETQYF; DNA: TGTGCCAGCAGCTCCTCCAGGGGACAGGCGCAAGAGACCCAGTACTTC
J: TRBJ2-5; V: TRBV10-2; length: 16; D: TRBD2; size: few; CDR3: CASRAGLAAYQETQYF; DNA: TGCGCCAGCAGGGCCGGACTAGCGGCGTACCAAGAGACCCAGTACTTC
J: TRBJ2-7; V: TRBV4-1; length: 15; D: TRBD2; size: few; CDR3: CASRSSTSGGYEQYF; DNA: TGCGCCAGCAGGAGCTCTACTAGCGGGGGCTACGAGCAGTACTTC
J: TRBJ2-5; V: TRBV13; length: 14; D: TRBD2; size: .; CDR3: CASSFGRARETQYF; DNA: TGTGCCAGCAGCTTCGGGAGGGCCCGGGAGACCCAGTACTTC
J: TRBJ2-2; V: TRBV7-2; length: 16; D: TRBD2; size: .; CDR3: CASSRSGGANTGELFF; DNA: TGTGCCAGCAGCCGCAGCGGGGGGGCCAACACCGGGGAGCTGTTTTTT
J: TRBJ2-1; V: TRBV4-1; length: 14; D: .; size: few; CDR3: CASSQDREPNEQFF; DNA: TGCGCCAGCAGCCAAGATCGGGAACCCAATGAGCAGTTCTTC
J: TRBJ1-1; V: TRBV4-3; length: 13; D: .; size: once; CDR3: CASSQDINTEAFF; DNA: TGCGCCAGCAGCCAAGATATCAACACTGAAGCTTTCTTT
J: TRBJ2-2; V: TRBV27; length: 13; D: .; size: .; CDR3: CASSYQGFGELFF; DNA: TGTGCCAGCAGTTATCAGGGATTCGGGGAGCTGTTTTTT
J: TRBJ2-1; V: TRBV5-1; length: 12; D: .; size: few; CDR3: CASSLDSNRGFF; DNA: TGCGCCAGCAGCTTAGACTCCAACCGGGGGTTCTTC
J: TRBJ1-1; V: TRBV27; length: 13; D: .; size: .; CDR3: CASTIRGGTEAFF; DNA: TGTGCCAGCACCATTCGGGGGGGCACTGAAGCTTTCTTT
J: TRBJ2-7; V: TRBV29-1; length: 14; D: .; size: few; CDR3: CSVTGSGSSYEQYF; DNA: TGCAGCGTAACAGGGTCAGGCAGCTCCTACGAGCAGTACTTC
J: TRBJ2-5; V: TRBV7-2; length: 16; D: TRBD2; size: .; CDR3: CASSLRTSGGAQTQYF; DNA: TGTGCCAGCAGCTTAAGAACTAGCGGGGGGGCTCAGACCCAGTACTTC
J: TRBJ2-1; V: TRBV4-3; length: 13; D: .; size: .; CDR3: CASSQPNQNEQFF; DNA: TGCGCCAGCAGCCAACCCAATCAAAATGAGCAGTTCTTC
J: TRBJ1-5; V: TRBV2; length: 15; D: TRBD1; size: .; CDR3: CASRDRVRGNQPQHF; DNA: TGTGCCAGCAGGGACAGGGTAAGGGGCAATCAGCCCCAGCATTTT
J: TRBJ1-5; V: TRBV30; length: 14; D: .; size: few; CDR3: CAWNDRDSNQPQHF; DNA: TGTGCCTGGAATGACAGAGATAGCAATCAGCCCCAGCATTTT
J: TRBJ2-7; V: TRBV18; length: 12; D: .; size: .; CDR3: CASSVGGYEQYF; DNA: TGTGCCAGCAGCGTGGGGGGCTACGAGCAGTACTTC
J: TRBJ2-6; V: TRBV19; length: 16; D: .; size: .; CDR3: CASSIEFGSGANVLTF; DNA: TGTGCCAGTAGTATTGAGTTCGGCTCTGGGGCCAACGTCCTGACTTTC
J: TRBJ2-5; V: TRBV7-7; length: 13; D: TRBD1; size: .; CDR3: CASSLDRGETQYF; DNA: TGTGCTAGCAGCTTAGACAGGGGGGAGACCCAGTACTTC
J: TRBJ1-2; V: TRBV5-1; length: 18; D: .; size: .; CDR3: CASSLATGPSIANYGYTF; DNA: TGCGCCAGCAGCTTGGCGACAGGTCCGTCGATCGCTAACTATGGCTACACCTTC
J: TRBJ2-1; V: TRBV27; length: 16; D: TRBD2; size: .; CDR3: CASSFTLAGGGDEQFF; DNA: TGTGCCAGCAGTTTCACTCTAGCGGGAGGAGGGGATGAGCAGTTCTTC
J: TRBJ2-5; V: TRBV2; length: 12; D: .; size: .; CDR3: CARSGQTETQYF; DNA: TGTGCCAGAAGCGGACAGACAGAGACCCAGTACTTC
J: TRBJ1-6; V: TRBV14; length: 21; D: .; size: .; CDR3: CASSPNGEGNFKKSYNSPLHF; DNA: TGTGCCAGCAGCCCCAATGGAGAGGGAAATTTTAAGAAGTCCTATAATTCACCCCTCCACTTT
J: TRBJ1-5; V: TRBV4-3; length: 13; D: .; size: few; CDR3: CASSQQSNQPQHF; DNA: TGCGCCAGCAGCCAACAGAGCAATCAGCCCCAGCATTTT
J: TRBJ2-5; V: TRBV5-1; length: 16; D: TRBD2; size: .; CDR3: CASSLGGGGTQETQYF; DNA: TGCGCCAGCAGCTTGGGCGGCGGGGGGACGCAAGAGACCCAGTACTTC
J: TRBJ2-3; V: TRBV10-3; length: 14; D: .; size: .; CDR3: CAITGGDGTDTQYF; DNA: TGTGCCATCACGGGGGGCGACGGCACAGATACGCAGTATTTT
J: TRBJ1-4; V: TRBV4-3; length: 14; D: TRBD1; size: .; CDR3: CASSLGQGREKLFF; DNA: TGCGCCAGCAGCCTGGGACAGGGCCGGGAAAAACTGTTTTTT
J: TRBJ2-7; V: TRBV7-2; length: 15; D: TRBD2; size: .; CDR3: CASSLELAVSYEQYF; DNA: TGTGCCAGCAGCTTAGAGCTAGCGGTTAGTTACGAGCAGTACTTC
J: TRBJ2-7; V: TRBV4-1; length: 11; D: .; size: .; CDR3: CASSQSNEQYF; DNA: TGCGCCAGCAGCCAAAGCAACGAGCAGTACTTC
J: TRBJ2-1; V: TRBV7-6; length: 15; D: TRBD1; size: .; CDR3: CASSLMGQGAGEQFF; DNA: TGTGCCAGCAGCCTGATGGGACAGGGGGCTGGGGAGCAGTTCTTC
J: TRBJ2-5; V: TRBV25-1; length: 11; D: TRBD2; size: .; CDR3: CASSPGREQYF; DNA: TGTGCCAGCAGTCCCGGGAGGGAGCAGTACTTC
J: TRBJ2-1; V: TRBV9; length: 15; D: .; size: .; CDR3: CASSDGQTSANEQFF; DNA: TGTGCCAGCAGCGACGGACAGACCTCAGCCAATGAGCAGTTCTTC
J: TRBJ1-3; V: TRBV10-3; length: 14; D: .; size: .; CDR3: CAIGGQLSGNTIYF; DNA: TGTGCCATCGGCGGACAGCTATCTGGAAACACCATATATTTT
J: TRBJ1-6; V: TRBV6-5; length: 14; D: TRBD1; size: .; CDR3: CASSWTGEGSPLHF; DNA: TGTGCCAGCAGTTGGACAGGGGAAGGGTCACCCCTCCACTTT
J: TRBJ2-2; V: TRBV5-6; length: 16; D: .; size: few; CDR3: CASSVDMKENTGELFF; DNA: TGTGCCAGCAGCGTAGACATGAAGGAGAACACCGGGGAGCTGTTTTTT
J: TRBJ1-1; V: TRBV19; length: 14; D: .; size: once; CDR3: CASSVGSPRLEAFF; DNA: TGTGCCAGTAGTGTAGGGTCTCCGCGGCTTGAAGCTTTCTTT
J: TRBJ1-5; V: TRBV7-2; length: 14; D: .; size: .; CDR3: CASSLGSVNQPQHF; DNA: TGTGCCAGCAGCTTAGGTTCTGTTAATCAGCCCCAGCATTTT
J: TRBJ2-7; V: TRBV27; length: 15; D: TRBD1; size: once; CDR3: CASSPKTGARYEQYF; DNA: TGTGCCAGCAGTCCGAAGACAGGGGCCCGGTACGAGCAGTACTTC